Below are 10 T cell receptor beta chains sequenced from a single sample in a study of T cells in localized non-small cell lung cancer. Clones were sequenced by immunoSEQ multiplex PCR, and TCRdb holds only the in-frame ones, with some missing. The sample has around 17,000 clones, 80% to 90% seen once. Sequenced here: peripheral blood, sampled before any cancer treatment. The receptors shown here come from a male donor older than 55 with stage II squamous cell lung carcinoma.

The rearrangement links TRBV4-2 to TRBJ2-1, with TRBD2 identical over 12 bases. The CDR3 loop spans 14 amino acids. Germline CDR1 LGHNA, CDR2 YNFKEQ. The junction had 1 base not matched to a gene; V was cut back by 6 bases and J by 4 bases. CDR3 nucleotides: TGTGCCAGCAGTGGACTAGCGGGGTACAATGAGCAGTTCTTC. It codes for CASSGLAGYNEQFF.

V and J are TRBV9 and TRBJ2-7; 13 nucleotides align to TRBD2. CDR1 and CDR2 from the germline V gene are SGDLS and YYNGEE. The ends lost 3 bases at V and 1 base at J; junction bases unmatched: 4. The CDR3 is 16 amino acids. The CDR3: CASSAGLAGTSYEQYF. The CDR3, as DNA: TGTGCCAGCAGCGCGGGACTAGCGGGAACATCCTACGAGCAGTACTTC.

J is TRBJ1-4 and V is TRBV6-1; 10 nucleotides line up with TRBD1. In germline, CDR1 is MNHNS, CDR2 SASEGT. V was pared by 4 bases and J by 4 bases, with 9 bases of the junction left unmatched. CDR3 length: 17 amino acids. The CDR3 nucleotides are TGTGCCAGCAGTGGCCGGGACAGGGGAGGGGGTAATGAAAAACTGTTTTTT. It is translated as CASSGRDRGGGNEKLFF.

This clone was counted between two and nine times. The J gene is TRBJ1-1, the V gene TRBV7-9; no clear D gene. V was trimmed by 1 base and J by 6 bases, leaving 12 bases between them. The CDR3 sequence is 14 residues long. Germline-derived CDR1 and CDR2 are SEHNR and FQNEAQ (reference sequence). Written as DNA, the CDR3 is TGTGCCAGCAGCTTAGGGGCCACCGAACCTGAAGCTTTCTTT. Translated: CASSLGATEPEAFF. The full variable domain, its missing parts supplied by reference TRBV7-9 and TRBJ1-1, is DTGVSQNPRHKITKRGQNVTFRCDPISEHNRLYWYRQTLGQGPEFLTYFQNEAQLEKSRLLSDRFSAERPKGSFSTLEIQRTEQGDSAMYLCASSLGATEPEAFFGQGTRLTVV.

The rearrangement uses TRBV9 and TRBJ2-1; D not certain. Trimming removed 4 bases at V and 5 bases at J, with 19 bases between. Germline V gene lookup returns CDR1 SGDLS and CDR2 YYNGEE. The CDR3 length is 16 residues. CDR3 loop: CASSPTGTPSDNEQFF. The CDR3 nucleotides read TGTGCCAGCAGCCCCACGGGCACCCCGAGCGACAATGAGCAGTTCTTC.

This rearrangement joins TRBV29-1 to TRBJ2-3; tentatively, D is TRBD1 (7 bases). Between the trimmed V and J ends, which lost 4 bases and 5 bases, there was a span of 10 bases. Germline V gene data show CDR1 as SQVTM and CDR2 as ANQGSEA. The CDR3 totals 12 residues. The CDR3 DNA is TGCAGCGTTGGACAGGGAGGAGATACGCAGTATTTT. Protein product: CSVGQGGDTQYF.

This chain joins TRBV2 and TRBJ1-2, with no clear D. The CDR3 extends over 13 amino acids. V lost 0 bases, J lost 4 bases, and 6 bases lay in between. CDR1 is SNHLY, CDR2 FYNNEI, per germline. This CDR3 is CASSEAATYGYTF. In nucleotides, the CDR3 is TGTGCCAGCAGTGAAGCGGCCACCTATGGCTACACCTTC.

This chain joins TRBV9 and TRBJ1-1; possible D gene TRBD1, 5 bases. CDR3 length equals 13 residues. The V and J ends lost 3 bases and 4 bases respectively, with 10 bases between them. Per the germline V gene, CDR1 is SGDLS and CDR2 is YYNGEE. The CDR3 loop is CASSAGHFTEAFF. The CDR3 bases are TGTGCCAGCAGCGCAGGACACTTCACTGAAGCTTTCTTT.

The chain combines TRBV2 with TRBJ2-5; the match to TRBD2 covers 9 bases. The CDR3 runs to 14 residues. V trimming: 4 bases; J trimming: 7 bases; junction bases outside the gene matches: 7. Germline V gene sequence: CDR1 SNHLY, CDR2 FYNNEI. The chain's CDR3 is CASSVAGVGATQYF. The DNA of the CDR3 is TGTGCCAGCAGTGTAGCGGGAGTCGGGGCGACCCAGTACTTC.

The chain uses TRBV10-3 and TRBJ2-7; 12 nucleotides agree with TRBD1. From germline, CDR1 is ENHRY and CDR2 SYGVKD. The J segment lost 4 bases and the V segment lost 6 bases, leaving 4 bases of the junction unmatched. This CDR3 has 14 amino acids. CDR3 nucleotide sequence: TGTGCCATCAGCGGGACAGGGGGCCTGTACGAGCAGTACTTC. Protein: CAISGTGGLYEQYF.